The rows below give T cell receptor beta chains drawn from one sample of a study of shared clonotypes between healthy human individuals. Here immunoSEQ multiplex PCR was the method, and the copy in TCRdb shows in-frame clones only, minus some. The sample contains about 1,900,000 clones, about 95% of which appear only once. The material sequenced was naive CD8+ T cells sorted from blood. These receptors were taken from a man aged 18 to 30 in good health. Each CDR3 is given with its conserved first and last residue. D genes are given only for firm matches. Clone sizes are given selectively: once, few, many, or a class where the clone is expanded.

clone size: once
D gene: TRBD1
V gene: TRBV9
J gene: TRBJ1-6
CDR3 protein: CASSAGQGGSPLHF
CDR3 DNA: TGTGCCAGCAGCGCGGGACAGGGCGGTTCACCCCTCCACTTT

clone size: NA
D gene: NA
V gene: TRBV25-1
J gene: TRBJ2-3
CDR3 protein: CASSQGLTDTQYF
CDR3 DNA: TGTGCCAGCAGCCAGGGGCTCACAGATACGCAGTATTTT

clone size: NA
D gene: NA
V gene: TRBV18
J gene: TRBJ2-7
CDR3 protein: CASSPPGPLYEQYF
CDR3 DNA: TGTGCCAGCTCACCACCCGGGCCCCTCTACGAGCAGTACTTC

clone size: NA
D gene: NA
V gene: TRBV27
J gene: TRBJ2-7
CDR3 protein: CASSSGLSTYEQYF
CDR3 DNA: TGTGCCAGCAGCTCGGGACTCTCAACCTACGAGCAGTACTTC

clone size: NA
D gene: TRBD2
V gene: TRBV5-6
J gene: TRBJ2-3
CDR3 protein: CASSSGASGGPDTQYF
CDR3 DNA: TGTGCCAGCAGCTCTGGGGCTAGCGGGGGGCCAGATACGCAGTATTTT

clone size: once
D gene: TRBD1
V gene: TRBV5-1
J gene: TRBJ2-7
CDR3 protein: CASSETRTGGWYEQYF
CDR3 DNA: TGCGCCAGCAGCGAAACCCGGACAGGGGGTTGGTACGAGCAGTACTTC

clone size: NA
D gene: NA
V gene: TRBV4-1
J gene: TRBJ2-1
CDR3 protein: CASSTEESSYNEQFF
CDR3 DNA: TGCGCCAGCAGTACAGAGGAAAGCTCCTACAATGAGCAGTTCTTC

clone size: NA
D gene: NA
V gene: TRBV29-1
J gene: TRBJ1-2
CDR3 protein: CSVIPGLHYGYTF
CDR3 DNA: TGCAGCGTTATTCCGGGTCTCCACTATGGCTACACCTTC

clone size: once
D gene: TRBD1
V gene: TRBV11-2
J gene: TRBJ2-7
CDR3 protein: CASSFELQGPSYEQYF
CDR3 DNA: TGTGCCAGCAGCTTCGAATTACAGGGGCCATCCTACGAGCAGTACTTC

clone size: NA
D gene: NA
V gene: TRBV9
J gene: TRBJ2-7
CDR3 protein: CASSPRQEYSYEQYF
CDR3 DNA: TGTGCCAGCAGCCCCCGACAGGAGTACTCCTACGAGCAGTACTTC

clone size: once
D gene: NA
V gene: TRBV5-1
J gene: TRBJ1-2
CDR3 protein: CASSLNQGGFTKDGYTF
CDR3 DNA: TGCGCCAGCAGCTTGAACCAGGGAGGATTCACTAAGGATGGCTACACCTTC

clone size: NA
D gene: NA
V gene: TRBV7-9
J gene: TRBJ1-2
CDR3 protein: CASSTAGRGYTF
CDR3 DNA: TGTGCCAGCAGCACCGCAGGCAGGGGCTACACCTTC

clone size: NA
D gene: TRBD2
V gene: TRBV4-3
J gene: TRBJ2-5
CDR3 protein: CASSREGLAGVETQYF
CDR3 DNA: TGCGCCAGCAGCCGCGAGGGACTAGCGGGAGTAGAGACCCAGTACTTC

clone size: NA
D gene: NA
V gene: TRBV19
J gene: TRBJ1-1
CDR3 protein: CASSPGSLGEAFF
CDR3 DNA: TGTGCCAGTAGTCCCGGGTCCCTCGGAGAAGCTTTCTTT

clone size: NA
D gene: NA
V gene: TRBV6-1
J gene: TRBJ1-2
CDR3 protein: CASSELAGTANYGYTF
CDR3 DNA: TGTGCCAGCAGTGAACTGGCCGGGACGGCTAACTATGGCTACACCTTC

clone size: NA
D gene: NA
V gene: TRBV7-9
J gene: TRBJ2-7
CDR3 protein: CASSSSGRYYEQYF
CDR3 DNA: TGTGCCAGCAGCTCCAGCGGGCGGTACTACGAGCAGTACTTC

clone size: NA
D gene: TRBD2
V gene: TRBV4-3
J gene: TRBJ2-1
CDR3 protein: CASSQDGTSGYNEQFF
CDR3 DNA: TGCGCCAGCAGCCAAGACGGGACTAGCGGTTACAATGAGCAGTTCTTC

clone size: NA
D gene: NA
V gene: TRBV6-1
J gene: TRBJ2-1
CDR3 protein: CASSVASSGNPEQFF
CDR3 DNA: TGTGCCAGCAGTGTGGCTAGCTCGGGAAACCCTGAGCAGTTCTTC

clone size: NA
D gene: NA
V gene: TRBV9
J gene: TRBJ2-5
CDR3 protein: CASSEGDQETQYF
CDR3 DNA: TGTGCCAGCAGCGAGGGAGATCAAGAGACCCAGTACTTC

clone size: NA
D gene: NA
V gene: TRBV27
J gene: TRBJ2-5
CDR3 protein: CASSFVGGETQYF
CDR3 DNA: TGTGCCAGCAGTTTCGTGGGCGGAGAGACCCAGTACTTC

clone size: NA
D gene: TRBD2
V gene: TRBV6-1
J gene: TRBJ2-1
CDR3 protein: CASSVLTSVPQSSYNEQFF
CDR3 DNA: TGTGCCAGCAGTGTCCTAACTAGCGTTCCCCAAAGCTCCTACAATGAGCAGTTCTTC

clone size: NA
D gene: NA
V gene: TRBV20-1
J gene: TRBJ2-1
CDR3 protein: CSAHNEQFF
CDR3 DNA: TGCAGTGCTCACAATGAGCAGTTCTTC

clone size: NA
D gene: NA
V gene: TRBV5-6
J gene: TRBJ2-7
CDR3 protein: CASSQDGRGTYEQYF
CDR3 DNA: TGTGCCAGCAGCCAGGACGGACGGGGAACCTACGAGCAGTACTTC

clone size: NA
D gene: TRBD1
V gene: TRBV7-6
J gene: TRBJ2-5
CDR3 protein: CASSSINTTGDWQETQYF
CDR3 DNA: TGTGCCAGCAGCTCCATAAATACGACAGGGGATTGGCAAGAGACCCAGTACTTC

clone size: NA
D gene: NA
V gene: TRBV7-9
J gene: TRBJ1-2
CDR3 protein: CASSFGEGGYTF
CDR3 DNA: TGTGCCAGCAGCTTTGGGGAGGGCGGCTACACCTTC

clone size: NA
D gene: NA
V gene: TRBV11-3
J gene: TRBJ2-1
CDR3 protein: CASSLGDFTRNEQFF
CDR3 DNA: TGTGCCAGCAGCTTAGGGGATTTCACTCGCAATGAGCAGTTCTTC

clone size: NA
D gene: TRBD2
V gene: TRBV28
J gene: TRBJ2-5
CDR3 protein: CASSPVGLAGYETQYF
CDR3 DNA: TGTGCCAGCAGTCCAGTAGGACTAGCGGGGTATGAGACCCAGTACTTC

clone size: NA
D gene: NA
V gene: TRBV19
J gene: TRBJ1-3
CDR3 protein: CASRVGTSGNTIYF
CDR3 DNA: TGTGCCAGTAGAGTGGGAACCTCTGGAAACACCATATATTTT

clone size: once
D gene: TRBD1
V gene: TRBV19
J gene: TRBJ2-7
CDR3 protein: CATRDRGDDEQYF
CDR3 DNA: TGTGCCACCCGGGACAGGGGAGACGACGAGCAGTACTTC

clone size: NA
D gene: TRBD1
V gene: TRBV27
J gene: TRBJ1-2
CDR3 protein: CASSWGQGGVPYGYTF
CDR3 DNA: TGTGCCAGCAGTTGGGGACAGGGCGGGGTTCCCTATGGCTACACCTTC

clone size: NA
D gene: NA
V gene: TRBV27
J gene: TRBJ1-2
CDR3 protein: CASSFSTTGQDGYTF
CDR3 DNA: TGTGCCAGCAGTTTTTCTACAACAGGGCAGGATGGCTACACCTTC

clone size: NA
D gene: NA
V gene: TRBV28
J gene: TRBJ1-4
CDR3 protein: CASRIQGLEKLFF
CDR3 DNA: TGTGCCAGCAGGATACAGGGTTTGGAAAAACTGTTTTTT

clone size: NA
D gene: TRBD1
V gene: TRBV11-2
J gene: TRBJ1-1
CDR3 protein: CASSFGQGYGAFF
CDR3 DNA: TGTGCCAGCAGCTTCGGACAGGGCTACGGAGCTTTCTTT

clone size: once
D gene: TRBD2
V gene: TRBV7-6
J gene: TRBJ2-7
CDR3 protein: CASSLSAQGLRSGRLVEQYF
CDR3 DNA: TGTGCCAGCAGCCTCTCCGCCCAGGGACTACGGAGCGGGAGATTGGTCGAGCAGTACTTC

clone size: NA
D gene: TRBD1
V gene: TRBV14
J gene: TRBJ2-2
CDR3 protein: CASSQDETGYGGELFF
CDR3 DNA: TGTGCCAGCAGCCAAGATGAGACAGGGTACGGCGGGGAGCTGTTTTTT

clone size: NA
D gene: NA
V gene: TRBV7-5
J gene: TRBJ2-3
CDR3 protein: CARSLAGLAGRTDTQYF
CDR3 DNA: TGTGCCAGAAGCTTAGCGGGACTAGCGGGTCGCACAGATACGCAGTATTTT

clone size: NA
D gene: TRBD2
V gene: TRBV10-1
J gene: TRBJ2-5
CDR3 protein: CASIIAGGLEETQYF
CDR3 DNA: TGCGCCAGCATCATAGCGGGAGGACTTGAAGAGACCCAGTACTTC

clone size: NA
D gene: TRBD2
V gene: TRBV11-2
J gene: TRBJ2-7
CDR3 protein: CASSEGLAGVYEQYF
CDR3 DNA: TGTGCCAGCAGCGAGGGGCTAGCGGGAGTCTACGAGCAGTACTTC

clone size: NA
D gene: TRBD2
V gene: TRBV15
J gene: TRBJ2-3
CDR3 protein: CATSRDSPASGRWGEDTDTQYF
CDR3 DNA: TGTGCCACCAGCAGAGATTCACCGGCTAGCGGGAGGTGGGGGGAGGACACAGATACGCAGTATTTT

clone size: once
D gene: TRBD2
V gene: TRBV7-3
J gene: TRBJ2-3
CDR3 protein: CASSLGLAGGGTQYF
CDR3 DNA: TGTGCCAGCAGTCTAGGACTAGCGGGGGGCGGGACGCAGTATTTT

clone size: NA
D gene: TRBD1
V gene: TRBV28
J gene: TRBJ2-2
CDR3 protein: CASSTPRQGSRENTGELFF
CDR3 DNA: TGTGCCAGCAGTACACCCCGACAGGGGTCACGGGAAAACACCGGGGAGCTGTTTTTT

clone size: NA
D gene: NA
V gene: TRBV4-2
J gene: TRBJ2-1
CDR3 protein: CASSPPPGLNEQFF
CDR3 DNA: TGTGCCAGCAGCCCCCCCCCGGGATTGAATGAGCAGTTCTTC

clone size: NA
D gene: NA
V gene: TRBV7-8
J gene: TRBJ1-2
CDR3 protein: CASSLAPGEANYGYTF
CDR3 DNA: TGTGCCAGCAGCTTAGCTCCGGGGGAAGCTAACTATGGCTACACCTTC

clone size: NA
D gene: NA
V gene: TRBV4-1
J gene: TRBJ2-1
CDR3 protein: CATQGWGEGKEQFF
CDR3 DNA: TGCGCCACCCAAGGATGGGGGGAAGGAAAAGAGCAGTTCTTC

clone size: once
D gene: NA
V gene: TRBV12-5
J gene: TRBJ1-1
CDR3 protein: CASGPPSGNTEAFF
CDR3 DNA: TGTGCTAGTGGTCCACCGTCGGGGAACACTGAAGCTTTCTTT

clone size: NA
D gene: NA
V gene: TRBV27
J gene: TRBJ2-1
CDR3 protein: CASSRERQWLGQFF
CDR3 DNA: TGTGCCAGCAGTCGGGAGCGTCAATGGCTCGGGCAGTTCTTC

clone size: NA
D gene: TRBD1
V gene: TRBV4-2
J gene: TRBJ1-1
CDR3 protein: CASSQDLGRGARDTEAFF
CDR3 DNA: TGTGCCAGCAGCCAAGATCTAGGCAGGGGGGCTCGGGACACTGAAGCTTTCTTT

clone size: NA
D gene: TRBD1
V gene: TRBV2
J gene: TRBJ2-7
CDR3 protein: CASSEGQGLSYEQYF
CDR3 DNA: TGTGCCAGCAGTGAAGGACAGGGGCTCTCCTACGAGCAGTACTTC

clone size: NA
D gene: TRBD2
V gene: TRBV4-1
J gene: TRBJ2-7
CDR3 protein: CASSQGDVAGDWGYEQYF
CDR3 DNA: TGCGCCAGCAGCCAAGGGGATGTGGCGGGAGATTGGGGCTACGAGCAGTACTTC

clone size: NA
D gene: NA
V gene: TRBV7-9
J gene: TRBJ1-6
CDR3 protein: CASSLEAAYSYNSPLHF
CDR3 DNA: TGTGCCAGCAGCTTAGAGGCAGCCTACTCCTATAATTCACCCCTCCACTTT

clone size: NA
D gene: NA
V gene: TRBV6-6
J gene: TRBJ1-1
CDR3 protein: CASSYPRDTLNTEAFF
CDR3 DNA: TGTGCCAGCAGTTACCCGCGGGACACATTGAACACTGAAGCTTTCTTT